Below, 30 T cell receptor beta chains from the same sample are listed, as sequenced in a study of blood T cell repertoires in COVID-19. Method: immunoSEQ multiplex PCR; TCRdb's copy keeps in-frame clones and lacks some. The profile covers approximately 110,000 clones, with approximately 83% appearing a single time and around 4.1% taken by the ten largest. The source material was peripheral blood. These receptors all come from a man in his fifties or sixties with acute or convalescent COVID-19.

The chain combines TRBV24-1 with TRBJ2-1; tentatively, D is TRBD2 (5 bases). This CDR3 is 17 amino acids long. The germline V gene has CDR1 KGHDR and CDR2 SFDVKD. The V end lost 0 bases, the J end lost 4 bases, and 15 bases lay between the germline ends. CDR3 coding DNA: TGTGCCACCAGTGATTTGAACCTAGCCTCCGGGTACAATGAGCAGTTCTTC. Translation gives CATSDLNLASGYNEQFF.

In DNA form, the CDR3 reads TGTGCCAGCAAGCCTAGCGGCACCTACGAGCAGTACTTC. Its protein is CASKPSGTYEQYF. The rearrangement links TRBV12-3 or TRBV12-4 to TRBJ2-7; 7 bases agree with TRBD2. V gave up 7 bases and J gave up 2 bases; unmatched junction bases: 5. The CDR3 is 13 amino acids.

The genes are TRBV5-4 and TRBJ1-1; no firm D call. This CDR3 spans 14 amino acids. V lost 1 base to trimming and J lost 1 base, with 8 bases between them. Germline V lookup: CDR1 SGHNT, CDR2 YYREEE (reference sequence). CDR3 region: CASSLPGSNTEAFF. The CDR3 bases are TGTGCCAGCAGCTTGCCGGGATCGAACACTGAAGCTTTCTTT.

The chain uses TRBV27 and TRBJ1-4; TRBD1 matches 7 bases. The CDR3 contains 15 residues. V shed 4 bases and J 6 bases; nucleotides not matched to a gene: 8. CDR1 is MNHEY and CDR2 is SMNVEV in the germline V gene (reference sequence). The CDR3 nucleotides read TGTGCCAGCAGTTCCTCACAGGGGCGGTATGAAAAACTGTTTTTT. This translates into CASSSSQGRYEKLFF. Full variable domain (remainder filled in from reference TRBV27 and TRBJ1-4): EAQVTQNPRYLITVTGKKLTVTCSQNMNHEYMSWYRQDPGLGLRQIYYSMNVEVTDKGDVPEGYKVSRKEKRNFPLILESPSPNQTSLYFCASSSSQGRYEKLFFGSGTQLSVL.

The chain is built from TRBV11-3 and TRBJ1-1; D ambiguous. Germline CDR1 SGHNT, CDR2 YENEEA. Trimming removed 1 base from V and 2 bases from J, with 11 bases in between. The CDR3 spans 15 residues. The CDR3 region is CASSLVRGSNTEAFF. The DNA for the CDR3 is TGTGCCAGCAGCTTAGTACGGGGTTCCAACACTGAAGCTTTCTTT. Using reference TRBV11-3 and TRBJ1-1 for the parts outside the CDR3, the full variable domain is EAGVVQSPRYKIIEKKQPVAFWCNPISGHNTLYWYLQNLGQGPELLIRYENEEAVDDSQLPKDRFSAERLKGVDSTLKIQPAELGDSAVYLCASSLVRGSNTEAFFGQGTRLTVV.

The chain carries TRBV9 and TRBJ2-5; 7 positions match TRBD2. CDR3 length: 17 residues. Looked up from germline, CDR1 is SGDLS and CDR2 is YYNGEE. Losses at the gene ends were 0 bases for V and 5 bases for J; bases not matched to a gene: 13. CDR3 coding DNA: TGTGCCAGCAGCGTAGCTACTAGCGACCACTTTTGGGAGACCCAGTACTTC. Its translation is CASSVATSDHFWETQYF. Full variable domain (missing parts from reference TRBV9 and TRBJ2-5): DSGVTQTPKHLITATGQRVTLRCSPRSGDLSVYWYQQSLDQGLQFLIQYYNGEERAKGNILERFSAQQFPDLHSELNLSSLELGDSALYFCASSVATSDHFWETQYFGPGTRLLVL.

The rearrangement uses TRBV11-2 and TRBJ1-2; D may be TRBD1 (5 bases). The germline V and J ends were trimmed by 4 bases and 4 bases, with 19 bases remaining between them. The CDR3 spans 16 residues. In germline, CDR1 is SGHAT, CDR2 FQNNGV. The CDR3 DNA sequence: TGTGCCAGCAGCTGGGGCGGGACGGACCGTACCTATGGCTACACCTTC. This sequence encodes CASSWGGTDRTYGYTF.

The rearrangement joins TRBV28 to TRBJ2-7; a weak D match, TRBD1 (5 bases). Trimming shortened V by 6 bases and J by 1 base, and 7 bases separated the two germline ends. CDR3 length equals 12 residues. The germline CDR1 and CDR2 sequences are MDHEN and SYDVKM. The CDR3 DNA follows: TGTGCCAGCAGCTGGACATCCTACGAGCAGTACTTC. Translating it yields CASSWTSYEQYF.

This chain links TRBV14 with TRBJ1-1, with D unresolved. The CDR3 spans 14 residues. The germline V and J ends were trimmed by 4 bases and 7 bases, with 16 bases remaining between them. CDR1 is SGHDN and CDR2 is FVKESK in the germline V gene. The CDR3 region is CASSLRSGVREAFF. The CDR3 DNA follows: TGTGCCAGCAGCCTCCGGAGCGGGGTTCGTGAAGCTTTCTTT.

This clone was seen only once. The genes are TRBV5-1 and TRBJ2-7, with D perhaps matching TRBD1 (5 bases). The CDR3 consists of 12 residues. The ends were cut back, 1 base at V and 5 bases at J, with 7 bases in the middle. The germline V gene encodes CDR1 SGHRS and CDR2 YFSETQ. This CDR3 reads CASSLRGDEQYF. The CDR3 bases are TGCGCCAGCAGCTTGAGGGGTGACGAGCAGTACTTC. The variable domain in full, with the rest retrieved from reference TRBV5-1 and TRBJ2-7, is KAGVTQTPRYLIKTRGQQVTLSCSPISGHRSVSWYQQTPGQGLQFLFEYFSETQRNKGNFPGRFSGRQFSNSRSEMNVSTLELGDSALYLCASSLRGDEQYFGPGTRLTVT.

This clone has more than one count but fewer than ten. V is TRBV7-9 and J is TRBJ1-1, with 9 bases matching TRBD1. CDR3 length: 14 residues. CDR1 is SEHNR and CDR2 is FQNEAQ in the germline V gene (reference sequence). The ends lost 5 bases at V and 3 bases at J; junction bases unmatched: 4. In DNA form, the CDR3 reads TGTGCCAGCAGCCCCCGGGACAGGGACACTGAAGCTTTCTTT. This encodes CASSPRDRDTEAFF.

The chain links TRBV5-5 to TRBJ1-1, with 12 bases lining up with TRBD1. CDR3 size: 15 residues. Losses at the gene ends were 3 bases for V and 7 bases for J; bases not matched to a gene: 7. Looked up from germline, CDR1 is SGHKS and CDR2 is YYEKEE (reference sequence). This CDR3 reads CASSSPGTGGNEAFF. The CDR3 coding sequence is TGTGCCAGCAGCTCACCCGGGACAGGGGGCAATGAAGCTTTCTTT.

This clone occurred once. This chain links TRBV11-3 with TRBJ1-4; tentatively, D is TRBD1 (5 bases). The CDR3 has 16 residues. V shed 1 base and J shed 5 bases, with 14 bases lying between them. Germline CDR1 SGHNT, CDR2 YENEEA. CDR3 bases: TGTGCCAGCAGCTTAGGTTCGAGGGGAGGAAATGAAAAACTGTTTTTT. It is translated as CASSLGSRGGNEKLFF. Full variable domain (outside the CDR3, taken from reference TRBV11-3 and TRBJ1-4): EAGVVQSPRYKIIEKKQPVAFWCNPISGHNTLYWYLQNLGQGPELLIRYENEEAVDDSQLPKDRFSAERLKGVDSTLKIQPAELGDSAVYLCASSLGSRGGNEKLFFGSGTQLSVL.

V gene TRBV28 combines with J gene TRBJ1-5; a possible D gene is TRBD1 (6 bases). This CDR3 has 15 amino acids. V was shortened by 4 bases and J by 2 bases, with 12 bases between the two germline ends. Germline loops: CDR1 MDHEN, CDR2 SYDVKM. The CDR3 coding sequence is TGTGCCAGCAGTTCAGGACAGACGGGCAATCAGCCCCAGCATTTT. This gives the protein CASSSGQTGNQPQHF. Based on the CDR3 plus reference TRBV28 and TRBJ1-5, the full variable domain is DVKVTQSSRYLVKRTGEKVFLECVQDMDHENMFWYRQDPGLGLRLIYFSYDVKMKEKGDIPEGYSVSREKKERFSLILESASTNQTSMYLCASSSGQTGNQPQHFGDGTRLSIL.

This clone has only a few counts. CDR3 loop: CATCGRDTQYF. The CDR3 nucleotides read TGTGCCACCTGTGGTCGGGATACGCAGTATTTT. The chain joins TRBV19 to TRBJ2-3; D is undetermined. V dropped 10 bases and J dropped 6 bases, with 11 bases sitting between them. The CDR3 has 11 amino acids. Germline V gene lookup returns CDR1 LNHDA and CDR2 SQIVND (reference sequence).

The rearrangement uses TRBV4-1 and TRBJ2-7; the D gene is possibly TRBD2 (7 bases). CDR3 size: 14 residues. Trimming removed 1 base from V and 6 bases from J, with 13 bases in between. CDR1 is MGHRA and CDR2 is YSYEKL in the germline V gene. Written as DNA, the CDR3 is TGCGCCAGCAGCCAAGGTCTCGGGGGGCGCGAGCAGTACTTC. Residues: CASSQGLGGREQYF.

This chain uses TRBV28 with TRBJ2-7, with D perhaps TRBD2 (5 bases). This CDR3 contains 14 residues. V was trimmed by 8 bases and J by 3 bases, leaving 17 bases between them. The V gene's germline CDR1 is MDHEN and CDR2 SYDVKM. The CDR3 DNA is TGTGCCAGCGTCCCCAGGAGGATCCTCTACGAGCAGTACTTC. It specifies CASVPRRILYEQYF.

The chain carries TRBV18 and TRBJ2-7; 7 bases match TRBD1. V lost 3 bases to trimming and J lost 7 bases; unmatched junction nucleotides: 6. Germline CDR1 and CDR2: KGHSH and LQKENI. CDR3 length: 13 residues. The CDR3 spells CASSPVTGEEQYF. The DNA of the CDR3 is TGTGCCAGCTCACCGGTAACAGGGGAGGAGCAGTACTTC.

The chain carries TRBV2 and TRBJ1-6; possible D gene TRBD1, 6 bases. CDR1 and CDR2 from the germline V gene are SNHLY and FYNNEI. The CDR3 extends over 12 amino acids. Trimming pared 8 bases from V and 6 bases from J, leaving 8 bases between. In DNA form, the CDR3 reads TGTGCCAGCTCAGGGGCTAATTCACCCCTCCACTTT. Its protein product is CASSGANSPLHF.

The chain joins TRBV5-1 to TRBJ2-7; 9 nucleotides match TRBD1. The germline CDR1 and CDR2 sequences are SGHRS and YFSETQ. The CDR3 is 15 amino acids. Losses at the gene ends were 0 bases for V and 3 bases for J; bases not matched to a gene: 4. CDR3 sequence (DNA): TGCGCCAGCAGCTTGGTCTCGGGACAGGGCTACGAGCAGTACTTC. Residues: CASSLVSGQGYEQYF.

This clone was recorded once. V and J are TRBV21-1 and TRBJ2-7; the table names TRBD1, a call not compared with the DNA. TRBV21-1 is marked as a pseudogene. The CDR3 extends over 11 amino acids. The CDR3 bases are TGTGCCACCGGGACAGACTACGAGCAGTACTTC. It codes for CATGTDYEQYF.

V is TRBV19 and J is TRBJ2-7, with 8 bases matching TRBD1. V trimming: 5 bases; J trimming: 2 bases; junction bases outside the gene matches: 23. The CDR3 totals 20 residues. CDR1 and CDR2 (germline): LNHDA, SQIVND (reference sequence). The CDR3 DNA is TGTGCCAGTAGTCCAACGCAGGGGGCTCTTACCCCCTTATCTACCTACGAGCAGTACTTC. Encoded protein: CASSPTQGALTPLSTYEQYF.

This clone appeared once. This rearrangement joins TRBV27 to TRBJ2-6, with D perhaps matching TRBD2 (6 bases). The CDR3 has 16 residues. The V gene's germline CDR1 is MNHEY and CDR2 SMNVEV (reference sequence). Trimming pared 3 bases from V and 1 base from J, leaving 10 bases between. CDR3 loop: CASSFVGGSGANVLTF. As DNA, the CDR3 is TGTGCCAGCAGTTTCGTCGGGGGATCTGGGGCCAACGTCCTGACTTTC.

The V call is TRBV7-3, the J call TRBJ2-2, with 9 bases matching TRBD2. The CDR3 has 16 amino acids. Germline values: CDR1 SGHTA, CDR2 FQGTGA. The J segment lost 6 bases and the V segment lost 2 bases, leaving 7 bases of the junction unmatched. The DNA of the CDR3 is TGTGCCAGCAGCTTAGGCCTTAGCGGGAGTTCCGGGGAGCTGTTTTTT. Translating gives CASSLGLSGSSGELFF.

The CDR3 DNA sequence: TGTGCCAGCAGCTTATCGCGCGGGACAGGGGGAAACACCATATATTTT. Protein sequence: CASSLSRGTGGNTIYF. This rearrangement joins TRBV11-2 to TRBJ1-3, with TRBD1 identical over 9 bases. V was pared by 2 bases and J by 4 bases, with 6 bases of the junction left unmatched. Germline lookup yields CDR1 SGHAT and CDR2 FQNNGV. The CDR3 loop spans 16 amino acids.

This clone was recorded a few times. In DNA, the CDR3 is TGTGCCAGCAGTTCACAGGGGGGAAAGAGGTATGGCTACACCTTC. Its protein product is CASSSQGGKRYGYTF. The rearrangement joins TRBV28 to TRBJ1-2; 8 nucleotides align to TRBD1. The CDR3 is made up of 15 amino acids. The germline V gene encodes CDR1 MDHEN and CDR2 SYDVKM. V lost 4 bases, J lost 5 bases, and 9 bases stayed unmatched.

This sequence joins TRBV11-3 and TRBJ1-4, with unresolved D. Trimming took off 9 bases at V and 7 bases at J, with 18 bases between the two ends. The CDR3 consists of 14 residues. CDR1 and CDR2 from the germline V gene are SGHNT and YENEEA. The CDR3 spells CASSTTEEIEKLFF. The CDR3 DNA reads TGTGCCAGTTCCACTACGGAGGAGATTGAAAAACTGTTTTTT.

The chain couples TRBV7-8 to TRBJ1-5, with a weak D call TRBD1 (6 bases). V dropped 1 base and J dropped 6 bases, with 22 bases sitting between them. The CDR3 length is 18 residues. Germline CDR1 is SGHVS and CDR2 is FQNEAQ. CDR3 in amino acids: CASSLDRGTNFVGQPQHF. The CDR3 region has the DNA TGTGCCAGCAGCTTAGATAGAGGGACAAACTTCGTCGGTCAGCCCCAGCATTTT.

The chain employs TRBV28 and TRBJ2-5, with 14 bases that match TRBD2. CDR1 is MDHEN, CDR2 SYDVKM, per germline. CDR3 length equals 18 residues. Trimming cost V 5 bases and J 1 base; bases outside gene matches: 9. The CDR3 DNA reads as TGTGCCAGCAGTCTTGGGACTAGCGGGAGAGGGGCCCAAGAGACCCAGTACTTC. It yields the protein CASSLGTSGRGAQETQYF.

V and J are TRBV19 and TRBJ2-2, with TRBD1 matching 10 bases. Germline CDR1 and CDR2: LNHDA and SQIVND (reference sequence). J was trimmed by 4 bases and V by 5 bases; bases with no gene match: 7. The CDR3 totals 16 residues. The CDR3 region is CASSPAGTGVTGELFF. The CDR3, as DNA: TGTGCCAGTAGTCCTGCCGGGACAGGGGTCACCGGGGAGCTGTTTTTT.